A selection of T cell receptor beta chains follows, all from one sample in a study of T cell responses to AZD1222 COVID-19 vaccine. The repertoire was sequenced with immunoSEQ multiplex PCR; TCRdb's copy has only in-frame clones and lacks some. The table lists approximately 100,000 clones, 88% of them singletons, with 8% to 9% in the top ten. The source was peripheral blood, collected on day 0 of AZD1222 vaccination. The receptor set was obtained from an adult in good health. Both conserved end residues are part of each CDR3. The order of the fields is J gene, V gene, D gene, clone size, CDR3 protein, CDR3 DNA. A D gene is named only where the DNA matches it firmly. Clone size is stated in some rows and not others, as once, few, many or a class when expanded.

j_gene: TRBJ1-1
v_gene: TRBV4-3
d_gene: -
abundance: few
CDR3aa: CASSQVRGGVNTEAFF
CDR3nt: TGCGCCAGCAGCCAAGTTCGGGGGGGGGTGAACACTGAAGCTTTCTTT

j_gene: TRBJ2-2
v_gene: TRBV6-2/TRBV6-3
d_gene: TRBD2
abundance: -
CDR3aa: CASSYPSGGINTGELFF
CDR3nt: TGTGCCAGCAGTTACCCTAGCGGGGGGATTAACACCGGGGAGCTGTTTTTT

j_gene: TRBJ2-5
v_gene: TRBV7-3
d_gene: -
abundance: -
CDR3aa: CASSATHQETQYF
CDR3nt: TGTGCCAGCAGCGCTACCCACCAAGAGACCCAGTACTTC

j_gene: TRBJ1-2
v_gene: TRBV27
d_gene: TRBD1
abundance: -
CDR3aa: CASSLLGTATNYGYTF
CDR3nt: TGTGCCAGCAGTTTATTAGGGACAGCCACTAACTATGGCTACACCTTC

j_gene: TRBJ1-2
v_gene: TRBV7-9
d_gene: TRBD1
abundance: -
CDR3aa: CASSLRDRDYFF
CDR3nt: TGTGCCAGCAGCTTAAGGGACAGGGACTATTTCTTC

j_gene: TRBJ2-1
v_gene: TRBV19
d_gene: -
abundance: -
CDR3aa: CASGDSILTYNEQFF
CDR3nt: TGTGCCAGTGGGGATAGTATTTTAACCTACAATGAGCAGTTCTTC

j_gene: TRBJ2-7
v_gene: TRBV27
d_gene: TRBD1
abundance: -
CDR3aa: CASSPGTVPYEQYF
CDR3nt: TGTGCCAGCAGCCCCGGGACAGTCCCCTACGAGCAGTACTTC

j_gene: TRBJ2-7
v_gene: TRBV21-1
d_gene: -
abundance: -
CDR3aa: CASSLGSVSYEQYF
CDR3nt: TGTGCCAGCAGCCTGGGGTCGGTTTCCTACGAGCAGTACTTC

j_gene: TRBJ1-1
v_gene: TRBV29-1
d_gene: -
abundance: -
CDR3aa: CSAGVTEAFF
CDR3nt: TGCAGCGCCGGGGTTACTGAAGCTTTCTTT

j_gene: TRBJ2-3
v_gene: TRBV5-6
d_gene: TRBD2
abundance: -
CDR3aa: CASSYGTSGLPTDTQYF
CDR3nt: TGTGCCAGCAGCTACGGGACTAGCGGCCTACCCACAGATACGCAGTATTTT

j_gene: TRBJ2-3
v_gene: TRBV28
d_gene: -
abundance: -
CDR3aa: CASSLGGADTQYF
CDR3nt: TGTGCCAGCAGTTTGGGAGGCGCAGATACGCAGTATTTT

j_gene: TRBJ1-2
v_gene: TRBV5-6
d_gene: -
abundance: -
CDR3aa: CASSLGRSLGYTF
CDR3nt: TGTGCCAGCAGCTTGGGTCGCAGCCTTGGCTACACCTTC

j_gene: TRBJ2-2
v_gene: TRBV19
d_gene: -
abundance: -
CDR3aa: CATPSPPNTGELFF
CDR3nt: TGTGCCACTCCTAGTCCGCCGAACACCGGGGAGCTGTTTTTT

j_gene: TRBJ1-1
v_gene: TRBV2
d_gene: -
abundance: -
CDR3aa: CASRLGTGKTFF
CDR3nt: TGTGCCAGCAGGCTGGGGACGGGAAAGACTTTCTTT

j_gene: TRBJ1-5
v_gene: TRBV7-2
d_gene: TRBD1
abundance: -
CDR3aa: CASSFGDRPNQPQHF
CDR3nt: TGTGCCAGCAGCTTTGGGGACAGGCCCAATCAGCCCCAGCATTTT

j_gene: TRBJ2-7
v_gene: TRBV18
d_gene: -
abundance: -
CDR3aa: CASSPDPGGPYEQYF
CDR3nt: TGTGCCAGCTCACCGGACCCAGGGGGGCCTTACGAGCAGTACTTC

j_gene: TRBJ1-2
v_gene: TRBV27
d_gene: -
abundance: -
CDR3aa: CASSLRWRGYGYTF
CDR3nt: TGTGCCAGCAGTTTAAGGTGGCGGGGCTATGGCTACACCTTC

j_gene: TRBJ2-1
v_gene: TRBV7-2
d_gene: -
abundance: -
CDR3aa: CASSNRGSPYNEQFF
CDR3nt: TGTGCCAGCAGCAACCGAGGGAGTCCCTACAATGAGCAGTTCTTC

j_gene: TRBJ2-3
v_gene: TRBV4-2
d_gene: -
abundance: -
CDR3aa: CASSQGAVTSTDTQYF
CDR3nt: TGTGCCAGCAGCCAGGGAGCGGTTACTAGCACAGATACGCAGTATTTT

j_gene: TRBJ2-5
v_gene: TRBV5-1
d_gene: TRBD2
abundance: -
CDR3aa: CASSGINLAGGGSETQYF
CDR3nt: TGCGCCAGCAGCGGGATCAACCTAGCGGGAGGCGGGTCGGAGACCCAGTACTTC